The T cell receptor beta chain under discussion was sequenced for a study of CD8 T cells in Susac syndrome. The CDR3 length is 15 residues. The V and J ends lost 4 bases and 8 bases respectively, with 18 bases between them. CDR1 and CDR2 (germline): SGHRS, YFSETQ. Study conclusions and caveats: As acknowledged by the study, its TCR sequencing and HLA analysis included a relatively small number of individuals.

Notes on this clonotype: Its matching antigen is unknown.

RNA was extracted with the RNeasy kit, and a quantity of about 0.45 to 1 ug was reverse transcribed using random hexamers. TCRdb reprocessed the immunoSEQ multiplex PCR reads with MiXCR, giving one entry per CDR3 protein. This table has about 60,000 distinct CDR3 sequences, just under 95% appearing once. The sequenced material came from CD8+ T cells from PBMCs. The sequence came from a human donor with multiple sclerosis. The J gene is TRBJ1-4, the V gene TRBV5-1; D perhaps matches TRBD1 (6 bases). CDR3 residues: CASSPVGGAREKLFF. CDR3 coding DNA: TGCGCCAGCAGCCCGGTCGGGGGGGCCAGGGAAAAACTGTTTTTT.